Reported below is one TCR beta chain. Its antigen is undetermined. This specimen comes from a study of a mutant IDH1 vaccine in newly diagnosed glioma. For the study at large: Administration of eight vaccinations to patients took place in weeks 1, 3, 5, 7, 11, 15, 19, 23. Patients previously underwent radiotherapy, temozolomide, or both, and most underwent both.

Time point given: week 5, during vaccination. The investigators gave 300 ug of mutant IDH1 20-mer peptide in each vaccine dose, together with topical imiquimod. The repertoire was sequenced with immunoSEQ multiplex PCR; TCRdb's copy has only in-frame clones and lacks some. Of approximately 76,000 clones listed, around 90% are singletons. Findings of the study overall: Overall, about 92% of patients had vaccine-induced immune responses.

The CDR3 is 12 residues long. Germline V CDR1 and CDR2: MNHNY, SVGAGI (reference sequence). Trimming shortened V by 8 bases and J by 4 bases, and 9 bases separated the two germline ends. This sequence joins TRBV6-6 and TRBJ2-1; D might be TRBD2 (5 bases). The sequence was collected from a woman aged 50 to 60 with glioma. Sequencing used PBMCs, obtained from a glioma patient whose treatment included an IDH1 peptide vaccine. This CDR3 is CASGESYNEQFF. Here the CDR3 DNA reads TGTGCCAGCGGGGAGTCTTACAATGAGCAGTTCTTC.